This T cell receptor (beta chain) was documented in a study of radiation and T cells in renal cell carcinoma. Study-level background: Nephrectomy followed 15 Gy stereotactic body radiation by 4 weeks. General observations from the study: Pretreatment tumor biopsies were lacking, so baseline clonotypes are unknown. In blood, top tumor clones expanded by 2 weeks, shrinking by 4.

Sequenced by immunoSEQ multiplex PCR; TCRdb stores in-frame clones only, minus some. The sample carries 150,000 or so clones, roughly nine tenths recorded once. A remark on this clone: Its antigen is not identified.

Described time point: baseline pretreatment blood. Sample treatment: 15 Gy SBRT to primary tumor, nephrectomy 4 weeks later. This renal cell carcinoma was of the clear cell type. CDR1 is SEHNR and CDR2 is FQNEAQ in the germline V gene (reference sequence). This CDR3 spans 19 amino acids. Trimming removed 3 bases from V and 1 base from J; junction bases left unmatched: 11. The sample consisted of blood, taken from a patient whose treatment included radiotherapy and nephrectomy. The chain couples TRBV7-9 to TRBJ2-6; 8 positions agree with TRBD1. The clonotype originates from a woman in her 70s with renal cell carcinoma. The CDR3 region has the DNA TGTGCCAGCAGCTTCAAGCCGGGACAGGTTAGATCTGGGGCCAACGTCCTGACTTTC. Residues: CASSFKPGQVRSGANVLTF.